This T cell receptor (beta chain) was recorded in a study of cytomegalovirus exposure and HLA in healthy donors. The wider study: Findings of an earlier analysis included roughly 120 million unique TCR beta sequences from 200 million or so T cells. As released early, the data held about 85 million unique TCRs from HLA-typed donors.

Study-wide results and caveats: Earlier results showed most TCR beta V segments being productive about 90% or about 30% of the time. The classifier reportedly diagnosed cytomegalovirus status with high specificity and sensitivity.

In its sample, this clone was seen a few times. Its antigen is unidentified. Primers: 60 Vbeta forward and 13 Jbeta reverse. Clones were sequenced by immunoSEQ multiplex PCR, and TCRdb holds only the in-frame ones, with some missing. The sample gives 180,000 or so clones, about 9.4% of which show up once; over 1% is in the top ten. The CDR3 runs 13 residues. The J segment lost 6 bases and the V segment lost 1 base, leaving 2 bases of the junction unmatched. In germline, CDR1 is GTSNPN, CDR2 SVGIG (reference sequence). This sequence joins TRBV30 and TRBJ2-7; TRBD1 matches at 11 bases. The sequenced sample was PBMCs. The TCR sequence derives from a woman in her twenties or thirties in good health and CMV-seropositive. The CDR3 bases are TGTGCCTGGAGTGAGGACAGGGGGCTCGAGCAGTACTTC. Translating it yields CAWSEDRGLEQYF.